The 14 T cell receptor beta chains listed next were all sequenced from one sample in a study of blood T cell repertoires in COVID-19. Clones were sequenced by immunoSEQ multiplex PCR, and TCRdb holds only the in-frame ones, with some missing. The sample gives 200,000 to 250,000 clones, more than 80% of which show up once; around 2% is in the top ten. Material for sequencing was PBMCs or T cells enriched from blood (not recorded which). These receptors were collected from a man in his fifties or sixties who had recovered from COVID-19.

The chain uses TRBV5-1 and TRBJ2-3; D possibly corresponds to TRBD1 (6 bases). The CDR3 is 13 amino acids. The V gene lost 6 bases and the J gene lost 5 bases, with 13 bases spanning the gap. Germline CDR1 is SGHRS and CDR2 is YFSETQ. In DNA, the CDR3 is TGCGCCAGCAATGCACAGGGCGGAGATACGCAGTATTTT. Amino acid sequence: CASNAQGGDTQYF.

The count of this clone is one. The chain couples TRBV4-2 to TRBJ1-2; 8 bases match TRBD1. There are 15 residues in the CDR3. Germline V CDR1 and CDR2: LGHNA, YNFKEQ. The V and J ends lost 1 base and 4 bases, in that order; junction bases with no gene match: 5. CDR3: CASSQVGQGAYGYTF. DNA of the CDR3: TGTGCCAGCAGCCAAGTCGGACAGGGAGCCTATGGCTACACCTTC.

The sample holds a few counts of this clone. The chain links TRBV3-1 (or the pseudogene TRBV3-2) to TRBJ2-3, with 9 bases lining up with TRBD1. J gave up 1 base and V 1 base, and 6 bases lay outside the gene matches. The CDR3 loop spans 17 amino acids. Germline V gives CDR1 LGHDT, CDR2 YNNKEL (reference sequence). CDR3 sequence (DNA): TGTGCCAGCAGCCAAGTGTCCCGGGACAGGGGCACAGATACGCAGTATTTT. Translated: CASSQVSRDRGTDTQYF.

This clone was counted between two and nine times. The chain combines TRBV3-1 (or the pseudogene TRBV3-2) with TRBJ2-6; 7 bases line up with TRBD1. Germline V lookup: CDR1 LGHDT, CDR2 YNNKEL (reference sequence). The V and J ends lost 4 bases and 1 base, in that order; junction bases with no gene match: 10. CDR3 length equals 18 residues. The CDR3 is CASSPRDRSRSGANVLTF. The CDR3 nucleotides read TGTGCCAGCAGCCCCCGGGACAGAAGCAGATCTGGGGCCAACGTCCTGACTTTC.

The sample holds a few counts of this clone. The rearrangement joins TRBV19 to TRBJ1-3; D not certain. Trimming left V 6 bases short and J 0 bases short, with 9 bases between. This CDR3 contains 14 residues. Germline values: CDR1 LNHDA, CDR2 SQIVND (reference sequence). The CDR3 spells CASSPSYSGNTIYF. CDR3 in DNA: TGTGCCAGTAGCCCTAGCTACTCTGGAAACACCATATATTTT.

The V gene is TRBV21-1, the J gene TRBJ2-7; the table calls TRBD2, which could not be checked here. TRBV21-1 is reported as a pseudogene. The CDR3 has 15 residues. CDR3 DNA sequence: TGTGCCAGCAGCAATTTAGGCCGGAAGCGCTACGAGCAGTACTTC. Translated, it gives CASSNLGRKRYEQYF.

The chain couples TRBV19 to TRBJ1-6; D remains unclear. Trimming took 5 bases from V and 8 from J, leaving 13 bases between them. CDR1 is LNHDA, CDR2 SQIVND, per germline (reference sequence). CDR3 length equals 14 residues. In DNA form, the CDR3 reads TGTGCCAGTAGTGGGCAGGACGGGGATTCACCCCTCCACTTT. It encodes CASSGQDGDSPLHF.

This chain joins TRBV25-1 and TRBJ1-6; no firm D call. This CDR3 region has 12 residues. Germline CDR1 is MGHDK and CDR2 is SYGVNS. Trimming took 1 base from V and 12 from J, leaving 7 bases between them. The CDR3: CASSEFVGPLHF. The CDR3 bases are TGTGCCAGCAGTGAATTTGTCGGACCCCTCCACTTT.

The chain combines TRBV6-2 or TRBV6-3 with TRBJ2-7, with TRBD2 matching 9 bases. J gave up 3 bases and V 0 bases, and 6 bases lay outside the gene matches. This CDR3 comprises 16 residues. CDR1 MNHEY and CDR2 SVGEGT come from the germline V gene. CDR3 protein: CASSYSGTSSLYEQYF. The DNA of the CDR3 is TGTGCCAGCAGTTACTCTGGGACTAGCTCTCTCTACGAGCAGTACTTC.

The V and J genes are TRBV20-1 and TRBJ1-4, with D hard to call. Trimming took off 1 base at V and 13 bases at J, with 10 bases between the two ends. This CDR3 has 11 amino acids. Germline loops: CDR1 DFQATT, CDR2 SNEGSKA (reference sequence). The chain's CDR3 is CSARGGLGLFF. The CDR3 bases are TGCAGTGCTAGAGGAGGACTTGGACTGTTTTTT.

The CDR3: CASSGQGLKSPLHF. CDR3 DNA sequence: TGTGCCAGCAGCGGACAGGGGTTGAAATCACCCCTCCACTTT. The genes are TRBV6-2 or TRBV6-3 and TRBJ1-6; 9 bases are a match to TRBD1. This CDR3 has 14 amino acids. Unmatched junction bases numbered 7, after V lost 6 bases and J lost 10 bases. Germline CDR1 is MNHEY and CDR2 is SVGEGT.

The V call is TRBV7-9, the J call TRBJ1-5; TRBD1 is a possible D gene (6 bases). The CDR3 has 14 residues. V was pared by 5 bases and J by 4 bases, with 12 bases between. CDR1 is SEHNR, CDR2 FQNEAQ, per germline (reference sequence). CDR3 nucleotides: TGTGCCAGCAGCCGGGCAGGGGCAAATCAGCCCCAGCATTTT. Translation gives CASSRAGANQPQHF. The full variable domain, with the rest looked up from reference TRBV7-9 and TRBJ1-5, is DTGVSQNPRHKITKRGQNVTFRCDPISEHNRLYWYRQTLGQGPEFLTYFQNEAQLEKSRLLSDRFSAERPKGSFSTLEIQRTEQGDSAMYLCASSRAGANQPQHFGDGTRLSIL.

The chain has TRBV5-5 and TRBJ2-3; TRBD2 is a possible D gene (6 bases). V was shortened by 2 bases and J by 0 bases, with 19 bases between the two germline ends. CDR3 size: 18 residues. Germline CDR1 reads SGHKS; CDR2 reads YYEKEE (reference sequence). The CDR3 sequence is CASSFPSRGTLSTDTQYF. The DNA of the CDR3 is TGTGCCAGCAGCTTTCCCTCGCGGGGAACACTTAGCACAGATACGCAGTATTTT.

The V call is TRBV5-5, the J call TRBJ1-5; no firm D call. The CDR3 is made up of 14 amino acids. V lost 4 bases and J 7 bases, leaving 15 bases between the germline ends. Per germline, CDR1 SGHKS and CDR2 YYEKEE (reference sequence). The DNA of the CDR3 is TGTGCCAGCAGCCCGGATGTGGGAGGGCAGCCCCAGCATTTT. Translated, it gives CASSPDVGGQPQHF.